What follows are 14 T cell receptor beta chains derived from one specimen sequenced in a study of blood T cell repertoires in COVID-19. Using immunoSEQ multiplex PCR, the repertoire was profiled, and TCRdb retains in-frame clones only, with some absent. This repertoire shows approximately 150,000 clones, around 87% found once; its top ten account for 8.6%. Sample: peripheral blood. These receptors all stem from a woman aged 45-59 years with active or convalescent COVID-19.

The rearrangement links TRBV19 to TRBJ1-6, with D hard to call. The CDR3 consists of 14 residues. The V end was cut by 0 bases, the J end by 6 bases, with 6 bases between. Per germline, CDR1 LNHDA and CDR2 SQIVND (reference sequence). CDR3 bases: TGTGCCAGTAGTATAGAAGGAGGTAATTCACCCCTCCACTTT. Amino acid sequence: CASSIEGGNSPLHF.

This clone is classed as medium-sized (0.01 to 0.1%). The J gene is TRBJ2-7, the V gene TRBV19, with a tentative D call TRBD2 (5 bases). V was trimmed by 0 bases and J by 5 bases, leaving 14 bases between them. The CDR3 extends over 15 amino acids. From germline, CDR1 is LNHDA and CDR2 SQIVND (reference sequence). CDR3 in amino acids: CASSIEGALRNEQYF. The CDR3 region has the DNA TGTGCCAGTAGTATAGAGGGAGCGTTAAGGAACGAGCAGTACTTC.

This sequence joins TRBV3-1 (or the pseudogene TRBV3-2) and TRBJ2-5; 7 bases fit TRBD2. The germline V gene has CDR1 LGHDT and CDR2 YNNKEL (reference sequence). The CDR3 is 19 residues long. V was clipped by 4 bases and J by 5 bases; unmatched bases: 22. The DNA for the CDR3 is TGTGCCAGCAGCCCCCCTTGGAACCCTAGCGGCCTACGGGGGGAGACCCAGTACTTC. Encoded protein: CASSPPWNPSGLRGETQYF.

This chain connects TRBV11-3 to TRBJ1-1, with D perhaps matching TRBD1 (5 bases). The CDR3 loop spans 16 amino acids. V gave up 5 bases and J gave up 1 base, with 17 bases separating them. Germline V CDR1 and CDR2: SGHNT, YENEEA. CDR3 sequence reads: CASSSSGRRGNTEAFF. CDR3 DNA sequence: TGTGCCAGCAGCAGCAGTGGAAGAAGGGGGAACACTGAAGCTTTCTTT.

The chain uses TRBV30 and TRBJ1-6, with 9 bases that match TRBD1. Unmatched junction bases numbered 2, after V lost 8 bases and J lost 0 bases. CDR3 size: 14 residues. CDR1 is GTSNPN and CDR2 is SVGIG in the germline V gene (reference sequence). CDR3 residues: CAGQGSSYNSPLHF. CDR3 sequence (DNA): TGTGCCGGACAGGGGAGCTCCTATAATTCACCCCTCCACTTT.

The CDR3 nucleotides are TGTGCCAGCAGCAGAAAACAGGGGGGGGAAGATACGCAGTATTTT. It encodes CASSRKQGGEDTQYF. The chain recombines TRBV5-4 with TRBJ2-3; a weak D match, TRBD1 (8 bases). The CDR3 runs to 15 residues. Germline CDR1 reads SGHNT; CDR2 reads YYREEE (reference sequence). Between the trimmed V and J ends, which lost 4 bases and 5 bases, there was a span of 17 bases.

Note on this clone: One end of the junction varies from germline; a read error may be responsible. The chain carries TRBV25-1 and TRBJ1-1; D not resolved. Germline V CDR1 and CDR2: MGHDK, SYGVNS. The CDR3 is 14 residues long. In DNA form, the CDR3 reads TGTGCCACCAGTTCCGGCGGGGTGAGCACTGAAGCTTTCTTT. This sequence encodes CATSSGGVSTEAFF.

J is TRBJ2-7 and V is TRBV23-1; no clear D. TRBV23-1 has ORF status, its function being uncertain. This CDR3 has 11 residues. Between the trimmed V and J ends, which lost 6 bases and 6 bases, there was a span of 9 bases. CDR3 in DNA: TGCGCCAGCAGCCCCGGGTTCGAGCAGTACTTC. Encoded protein: CASSPGFEQYF.

In DNA form, the CDR3 reads TGTGCCAGCAGTGAATTCGGACAGGGGGCACGGGGTGAAGCTTTCTTT. Amino acid sequence: CASSEFGQGARGEAFF. V gene TRBV6-1 combines with J gene TRBJ1-1, with 11 bases fitting TRBD1. Trimming took 2 bases from V and 7 from J; bases not matched to a gene: 9. Per the germline V gene, CDR1 is MNHNS and CDR2 is SASEGT. The CDR3 sequence is 16 residues long.

The CDR3 DNA follows: TGTGCCAGCAGCGAAGGGGGTCGGGGTGGCTACACCTTC. It translates to CASSEGGRGGYTF. J is TRBJ1-2 and V is TRBV14, with D possibly matching TRBD1 (6 bases). The CDR3 runs to 13 residues. Between the trimmed V and J ends, which lost 5 bases and 7 bases, there was a span of 14 bases. Germline V lookup: CDR1 SGHDN, CDR2 FVKESK.

V usage is TRBV5-1 and J usage is TRBJ2-5; 7 nucleotides align to TRBD1. V lost 4 bases and J lost 7; bases outside the gene matches: 13. This CDR3 is built from 15 residues. Germline loops: CDR1 SGHRS, CDR2 YFSETQ. This CDR3 is CASSRTGTDVGTQYF. DNA of the CDR3: TGCGCCAGCAGCCGCACCGGGACAGATGTAGGGACCCAGTACTTC.

The chain is built from TRBV18 and TRBJ2-7; the match to TRBD1 covers 7 bases. The CDR3 spans 13 residues. The V gene's germline CDR1 is KGHSH and CDR2 LQKENI. V lost 4 bases to trimming and J lost 6 bases; unmatched junction nucleotides: 6. The CDR3 region has the DNA TGTGCCAGCTCACTAACCGACAGGGCCGAGCAGTACTTC. Its protein product is CASSLTDRAEQYF.

V gene TRBV6-5 combines with J gene TRBJ2-1; 7 bases align to TRBD2. J was trimmed by 9 bases and V by 9 bases; bases with no gene match: 17. This CDR3 region has 15 residues. Germline V lookup: CDR1 MNHEY, CDR2 SVGAGI. CDR3 DNA sequence: TGTGCCAGTATGCCATCGGCGGGAGAAATTGGTGAGCAGTTCTTC. Protein product: CASMPSAGEIGEQFF.

The chain has TRBV28 and TRBJ2-7, with D perhaps TRBD2 (7 bases). V was shortened by 3 bases and J by 3 bases, with 15 bases between the two germline ends. The CDR3 covers 15 residues. Germline V gene data show CDR1 as MDHEN and CDR2 as SYDVKM. The CDR3: CASSLGASGFYEQYF. CDR3 bases: TGTGCCAGCAGTTTGGGGGCTAGCGGCTTCTACGAGCAGTACTTC.